What follows are 32 T cell receptor beta chains derived from one specimen sequenced in a study of blood T cell repertoires in COVID-19. The method was immunoSEQ multiplex PCR; TCRdb's version includes in-frame clones alone and lacks a portion of them. The sample has roughly 150,000 clones, around 89% seen once; the top ten hold more than 14%. Sequencing was performed on peripheral blood. Source of these receptors: a woman between 40 and 55 years old with acute or convalescent COVID-19.

The chain carries TRBV9 and TRBJ2-1; weak D call: TRBD1 (7 bases). This CDR3 spans 16 amino acids. Germline V gene sequence: CDR1 SGDLS, CDR2 YYNGEE. Trimming removed 0 bases at V and 0 bases at J, with 10 bases between. DNA of the CDR3: TGTGCCAGCAGCGTAGCAGGGGGGATCTCCTACAATGAGCAGTTCTTC. It encodes CASSVAGGISYNEQFF.

The chain carries TRBV27 and TRBJ1-2, with D possibly TRBD1 on 6 matching bases. Germline CDR1 is MNHEY and CDR2 is SMNVEV (reference sequence). Trimming removed 0 bases at V and 7 bases at J, with 21 bases between. The CDR3 contains 17 residues. In DNA form, the CDR3 reads TGTGCCAGCAGTTTATCCAGGGGACTATCGGCCCTCCTTGGCTACACCTTC. Protein sequence: CASSLSRGLSALLGYTF.

This chain uses TRBV2 with TRBJ1-6; the D gene is possibly TRBD1 (5 bases). CDR3 length equals 14 residues. Germline lookup yields CDR1 SNHLY and CDR2 FYNNEI. V gave up 4 bases and J gave up 10 bases, with 14 bases separating them. The CDR3 spells CASSGDEEGSPLHF. CDR3 sequence (DNA): TGTGCCAGCAGTGGGGACGAGGAGGGATCACCCCTCCACTTT.

The CDR3, as DNA: TGCAGCGTAGACGGACAGGGGGCGGGGAACACTGAAGCTTTCTTT. This translates into CSVDGQGAGNTEAFF. J is TRBJ1-1 and V is TRBV29-1; 11 bases align to TRBD1. The ends lost 6 bases at V and 1 base at J; junction bases unmatched: 7. Germline V gives CDR1 SQVTM, CDR2 ANQGSEA. The CDR3 length is 15 residues.

V is TRBV6-5 and J is TRBJ1-1, with 7 bases aligning to TRBD1. The CDR3 is 13 amino acids. J gave up 1 base and V 8 bases, and 4 bases lay outside the gene matches. Germline V gene data show CDR1 as MNHEY and CDR2 as SVGAGI. CDR3 sequence: CASPYRGNTEAFF. DNA of the CDR3: TGTGCCAGCCCCTACAGGGGGAACACTGAAGCTTTCTTT.

The chain employs TRBV7-3 and TRBJ2-3; 13 nucleotides match TRBD2. This CDR3 has 16 residues. J was trimmed by 4 bases and V by 4 bases; bases with no gene match: 5. Germline-derived CDR1 and CDR2 are SGHTA and FQGTGA. Written as DNA, the CDR3 is TGTGCCAGCAGCTCCAAACTAGCGGGGGGGCCAGATACGCAGTATTTT. It yields the protein CASSSKLAGGPDTQYF.

The chain is built from TRBV24-1 and TRBJ2-1; 10 positions agree with TRBD2. Germline values: CDR1 KGHDR, CDR2 SFDVKD. This CDR3 is built from 17 residues. J lost 2 bases, V lost 3 bases, and 6 bases had no gene match. The CDR3 nucleotides are TGTGCCACCAGTGATCACAAAGGACTAGCGGCCTACAATGAGCAGTTCTTC. Its protein product is CATSDHKGLAAYNEQFF.

The rearrangement links TRBV5-5 to TRBJ2-3, with a tentative D call TRBD1 (6 bases). This CDR3 has 15 amino acids. Trimming removed 0 bases from V and 5 bases from J, with 13 bases in between. Germline V gene lookup returns CDR1 SGHKS and CDR2 YYEKEE (reference sequence). The CDR3 DNA sequence: TGTGCCAGCAGCTTGGCCCGAAGAGGGGGAGATACGCAGTATTTT. Translating gives CASSLARRGGDTQYF.

The chain is built from TRBV7-6 and TRBJ2-7; 10 bases match TRBD2. Germline V gene lookup returns CDR1 SGHVS and CDR2 FNYEAQ. The V and J ends lost 4 bases and 2 bases, in that order; junction bases with no gene match: 11. The CDR3 extends over 17 amino acids. The CDR3 region has the DNA TGTGCCAGCAGCTCATCCCTTAGCGGGAGGACCCCCTACGAGCAGTACTTC. Protein product: CASSSSLSGRTPYEQYF.

This chain joins TRBV5-1 and TRBJ2-4; 7 nucleotides align to TRBD1. CDR1 SGHRS and CDR2 YFSETQ come from the germline V gene. The CDR3 is 16 residues long. J lost 5 bases, V lost 4 bases, and 12 bases had no gene match. The CDR3 sequence: CASSLNRGVGENIQYF. CDR3 bases: TGCGCCAGCAGCCTCAACAGGGGAGTTGGAGAAAACATTCAGTACTTC.

The V gene is TRBV28, the J gene TRBJ2-4, with D maybe TRBD1 (6 bases). V dropped 0 bases and J dropped 5 bases, with 20 bases sitting between them. Germline assignment: CDR1 MDHEN and CDR2 SYDVKM. This CDR3 comprises 18 residues. The CDR3 loop is CASSLWDRLTQVENIQYF. CDR3 nucleotides: TGTGCCAGCAGTTTATGGGACAGATTGACGCAAGTGGAAAACATTCAGTACTTC.

The CDR3 DNA sequence: TGTGCCAGCAGTTTATGGGCAGGGCCTAACCAAGAGACCCAGTACTTC. Amino acid sequence: CASSLWAGPNQETQYF. The chain carries TRBV28 and TRBJ2-5, with D possibly being TRBD1 (5 bases). The CDR3 runs 16 residues. Per germline, CDR1 MDHEN and CDR2 SYDVKM. V was clipped by 0 bases and J by 0 bases, with 11 bases between them. Using reference TRBV28 and TRBJ2-5 for the parts outside the CDR3, the full variable domain is DVKVTQSSRYLVKRTGEKVFLECVQDMDHENMFWYRQDPGLGLRLIYFSYDVKMKEKGDIPEGYSVSREKKERFSLILESASTNQTSMYLCASSLWAGPNQETQYFGPGTRLLVL.

The rearrangement links TRBV9 to TRBJ2-7; D perhaps matches TRBD1 (6 bases). With 3 bases removed from V and 3 bases from J, the gap between germline ends came to 7 bases. The CDR3 contains 12 residues. Germline assignment: CDR1 SGDLS and CDR2 YYNGEE. CDR3 sequence: CASSAQGYEQYF. CDR3 bases: TGTGCCAGCAGCGCACAGGGCTACGAGCAGTACTTC. The full variable domain, its missing parts supplied by reference TRBV9 and TRBJ2-7, is DSGVTQTPKHLITATGQRVTLRCSPRSGDLSVYWYQQSLDQGLQFLIQYYNGEERAKGNILERFSAQQFPDLHSELNLSSLELGDSALYFCASSAQGYEQYFGPGTRLTVT.

The chain uses TRBV7-3 and TRBJ2-3; D might be TRBD2 (7 bases). The V gene lost 1 base and the J gene lost 3 bases, with 11 bases spanning the gap. Germline lookup yields CDR1 SGHTA and CDR2 FQGTGA. The CDR3 totals 15 residues. As DNA, the CDR3 is TGTGCCAGCAGCTTAAGCGGGGGCGATACAGATACGCAGTATTTT. Amino acids: CASSLSGGDTDTQYF.

The chain couples TRBV7-9 to TRBJ1-2, with 10 bases identical to TRBD1. The ends lost 5 bases at V and 6 bases at J; junction bases unmatched: 9. The CDR3 length is 15 residues. Germline V lookup: CDR1 SEHNR, CDR2 FQNEAQ (reference sequence). CDR3 nucleotides: TGTGCCAGCAGCGAGTGGGACAGGGGATTGAATGGCTACACCTTC. It translates to CASSEWDRGLNGYTF.

This chain uses TRBV29-1 with TRBJ1-1; the match to TRBD1 covers 9 bases. The germline V gene has CDR1 SQVTM and CDR2 ANQGSEA. V gave up 6 bases and J gave up 0 bases; unmatched junction bases: 5. This CDR3 contains 14 residues. CDR3 region: CSVVGQGMNTEAFF. The CDR3 bases are TGCAGCGTCGTTGGACAGGGGATGAACACTGAAGCTTTCTTT.

The chain links TRBV5-6 to TRBJ1-5; 11 bases map to TRBD1. The J segment lost 6 bases and the V segment lost 4 bases, leaving 3 bases of the junction unmatched. CDR1 is SGHDT, CDR2 YYEEEE, per germline. This CDR3 contains 14 residues. Here the CDR3 reads CASSMGQGGQPQHF. The DNA for the CDR3 is TGTGCCAGCAGCATGGGACAGGGGGGTCAGCCCCAGCATTTT.

J is TRBJ2-5 and V is TRBV19; D not resolved. This CDR3 spans 13 amino acids. Germline lookup yields CDR1 LNHDA and CDR2 SQIVND (reference sequence). Trimming pared 5 bases from V and 5 bases from J, leaving 12 bases between. The CDR3 sequence: CASSGLPGETQYF. The CDR3, as DNA: TGTGCCAGTAGTGGTCTTCCCGGGGAGACCCAGTACTTC.

V and J are TRBV7-6 and TRBJ2-3, with TRBD2 as a possible D gene (5 bases). From germline, CDR1 is SGHVS and CDR2 FNYEAQ. The CDR3 covers 18 residues. The V gene lost 1 base and the J gene lost 2 bases, with 19 bases spanning the gap. The CDR3 spells CASSLGRGGRVHTDTQYF. As DNA, the CDR3 is TGTGCCAGCAGCTTAGGTCGGGGTGGGCGGGTGCACACAGATACGCAGTATTTT.

The CDR3, as DNA: TGTGCCACCAGCAGCCTTTCACTCAACAGGGGGCAGGCCAACGTCCTGACTTTC. This sequence encodes CATSSLSLNRGQANVLTF. The chain combines TRBV15 with TRBJ2-6; 9 bases map to TRBD1. This CDR3 is 18 amino acids long. The J segment lost 6 bases and the V segment lost 3 bases, leaving 12 bases of the junction unmatched. Germline CDR1 reads LNHNV; CDR2 reads YYDKDF (reference sequence).

CDR3 DNA: TGTGCCAGCAGTTTAGGCCAGGGACTAGCGGGGGGAACTCTCTCCTACGAGCAGTACTTC. Its translation: CASSLGQGLAGGTLSYEQYF. The rearrangement joins TRBV27 to TRBJ2-7; 15 bases are a match to TRBD2. Germline trimming cut 2 bases from V and 0 bases from J; bases unmatched to any gene: 11. The CDR3 is made up of 20 amino acids. From germline, CDR1 is MNHEY and CDR2 SMNVEV (reference sequence).

The chain carries TRBV5-6 and TRBJ2-3; weak D call: TRBD2 (5 bases). The CDR3 consists of 15 residues. The germline CDR1 and CDR2 sequences are SGHDT and YYEEEE. The V and J ends lost 2 bases and 0 bases respectively, with 10 bases between them. The DNA of the CDR3 is TGTGCCAGCAGCTTTATAAGGACTAGCACAGATACGCAGTATTTT. This encodes CASSFIRTSTDTQYF.

This clone has only a few counts. The chain combines TRBV6-2 or TRBV6-3 with TRBJ1-5, with D possibly TRBD1 on 6 matching bases. The V gene's germline CDR1 is MNHEY and CDR2 SVGEGT. V gave up 6 bases and J gave up 0 bases, with 12 bases separating them. CDR3 length equals 15 residues. DNA of the CDR3: TGTGCCAGCAGCCTCCAGGGGAATAGCAATCAGCCCCAGCATTTT. This gives the protein CASSLQGNSNQPQHF.

The chain combines TRBV30 with TRBJ2-4; D is ambiguous. Germline CDR1 is GTSNPN and CDR2 is SVGIG (reference sequence). CDR3 length equals 13 residues. V was trimmed by 2 bases and J by 5 bases, leaving 10 bases between them. This CDR3 reads CAWSSSPENIQYF. CDR3 in DNA: TGTGCCTGGAGTTCCTCTCCCGAAAACATTCAGTACTTC.

This rearrangement joins TRBV3-1 (or the pseudogene TRBV3-2) to TRBJ2-3, with D uncertain. V was cut by 2 bases and J by 6 bases, with 9 bases left in between. The CDR3 totals 13 residues. From germline, CDR1 is LGHDT and CDR2 YNNKEL (reference sequence). The CDR3 is CASSQSPRDTQYF. For the CDR3, the DNA is TGTGCCAGCAGCCAATCACCTCGGGATACGCAGTATTTT.

In the case of this clone: This same CDR3 is encoded by further DNA sequences in the sample. The chain links TRBV2 to TRBJ1-4, with 8 bases matching TRBD1. The CDR3 covers 14 residues. V shed 4 bases, J shed 3 bases, and the junction held 1 base outside the gene matches. Germline V gene data show CDR1 as SNHLY and CDR2 as FYNNEI. DNA for the CDR3: TGTGCCAGCAGTGTGGACAGGGCTAATGAAAAACTGTTTTTT. As protein: CASSVDRANEKLFF.

The V and J genes are TRBV5-5 and TRBJ1-3; 8 nucleotides match TRBD1. Germline V gene lookup returns CDR1 SGHKS and CDR2 YYEKEE (reference sequence). V was pared by 4 bases and J by 0 bases, with 3 bases of the junction left unmatched. The CDR3 is 15 residues long. The CDR3 DNA reads as TGTGCCAGCAGCCGGGACAGGAACTCTGGAAACACCATATATTTT. Protein sequence: CASSRDRNSGNTIYF.

The chain couples TRBV19 to TRBJ2-3; TRBD2 matches 12 bases. The CDR3 is made up of 19 amino acids. Germline loops: CDR1 LNHDA, CDR2 SQIVND (reference sequence). The ends lost 5 bases at V and 4 bases at J; junction bases unmatched: 16. The CDR3 sequence is CASSSWAGSSGRAPDTQYF. For the CDR3, the DNA is TGTGCCAGTAGTTCCTGGGCTGGGTCTAGCGGGAGGGCCCCAGATACGCAGTATTTT.

The chain combines TRBV27 with TRBJ2-1; D is perhaps TRBD1 (5 bases). Germline CDR1 reads MNHEY; CDR2 reads SMNVEV (reference sequence). V was pared by 6 bases and J by 3 bases, with 18 bases between. The CDR3 length is 16 residues. As DNA, the CDR3 is TGTGCCAGCAGCCCTGTTGGGGCAACACGCTACAATGAGCAGTTCTTC. Translated: CASSPVGATRYNEQFF.

V is TRBV29-1 and J is TRBJ1-1, with a tentative D call TRBD1 (5 bases). The length of the CDR3 is 14 residues. Germline loops: CDR1 SQVTM, CDR2 ANQGSEA. The V gene lost 3 bases and the J gene lost 5 bases, with 16 bases spanning the gap. The CDR3 spells CSVEKGREATEAFF. The DNA for the CDR3 is TGCAGCGTTGAGAAGGGCAGGGAGGCGACTGAAGCTTTCTTT.

The genes are TRBV4-2 and TRBJ2-3; no clear D gene. Germline lookup yields CDR1 LGHNA and CDR2 YNFKEQ. The CDR3 covers 15 residues. V lost 0 bases to trimming and J lost 2 bases, with 9 bases between them. The CDR3 region has the DNA TGTGCCAGCAGCCAAGATAGGAGCACCACAGATACGCAGTATTTT. Residues: CASSQDRSTTDTQYF.

This chain links TRBV3-1 (or the pseudogene TRBV3-2) with TRBJ2-3; D ambiguous. The V gene lost 1 base and the J gene lost 5 bases, with 4 bases spanning the gap. CDR1 and CDR2 (germline): LGHDT, YNNKEL (reference sequence). CDR3 length: 12 residues. The CDR3 region is CASSQARDTQYF. The CDR3 DNA sequence: TGTGCCAGCAGCCAAGCGAGAGATACGCAGTATTTT.